These T cell receptor beta chains were read from a single sample in a study of beta chain features in type 1 diabetes. The repertoire was sequenced with immunoSEQ multiplex PCR; TCRdb's copy has only in-frame clones and lacks some. The repertoire holds roughly 140,000 clones, with 9% to 12% as singletons. The source material was central memory CD4+ T cells from blood. The source is a man aged 25 to 40 with type 1 diabetes. CDR3s leave out the opening cysteine and the closing phenylalanine or tryptophan. The order of the fields is clone size, V gene, CDR3 protein. The size entry is marked missing in some rows and otherwise reads once, few, many or a size class.

size: .; V: TRBV2; CDR3: ASSEAGSRADTQY
size: few; V: TRBV9; CDR3: ASSVAGTGGLNEQF
size: .; V: TRBV5-1; CDR3: ASSLALAGAFSYEQY
size: .; V: TRBV7-2; CDR3: ASSFRGEAYEQY
size: .; V: TRBV5-6; CDR3: ASSWVAGGYEQY
size: .; V: TRBV18; CDR3: ASSPSTGTEAF
size: .; V: TRBV7-9; CDR3: ASSLVVQGVGYT
size: .; V: TRBV7-9; CDR3: ASSRANSGANVLT
size: few; V: TRBV19; CDR3: ASSSPGSVGELF
size: .; V: TRBV25-1; CDR3: ASSELGGGSNQPQH
size: few; V: TRBV27; CDR3: ASSPRGKRRTEAF
size: few; V: TRBV30; CDR3: AWSPRIGRGLVWGNQPQH
size: .; V: TRBV5-4; CDR3: ASSLGTGLAQETQY
size: many; V: TRBV19; CDR3: ASRGQETQY
size: .; V: TRBV18; CDR3: ASSLVQPGQGNYGYT
size: .; V: TRBV27; CDR3: ASSFRQGD
size: few; V: TRBV4-3; CDR3: ASSQGGSLNEQF
size: .; V: TRBV14; CDR3: ASSQDGDSPQH
size: few; V: TRBV23-1; CDR3: ASHRGLKTQY
size: few; V: TRBV9; CDR3: ASSAGYEQY
size: .; V: TRBV30; CDR3: AGPGQGGTEAF
size: .; V: TRBV7-8; CDR3: ASSLARLAGRTQY
size: few; V: TRBV7-2; CDR3: ASSLTLATDTQY
size: .; V: TRBV2; CDR3: ASSGRTGGTDTQY
size: .; V: TRBV2; CDR3: ASSARGTGNTIY
size: .; V: TRBV15; CDR3: ATAARAGTGELF
size: few; V: TRBV2; CDR3: ASSRTGGTGETQY
size: .; V: TRBV5-1; CDR3: ASSLNGLAYTDTQY
size: few; V: TRBV6-1; CDR3: ASSEITGSNQPQH
size: .; V: TRBV7-2; CDR3: ASGTSNRGQEKLF